The 17 T cell receptor beta chains below all came from one sample that was sequenced in a study of cytomegalovirus exposure and HLA in healthy donors. Profiling relied on immunoSEQ multiplex PCR, and the TCRdb table lists in-frame clones only, not all of them. The top ten hold approximately 0.73% of the sample, which has under 100,000 clones, 85% to 95% seen once. What was sequenced was PBMCs. The receptors were sampled from a woman younger than 30 in good health and CMV-seronegative.

The rearrangement links TRBV7-9 to TRBJ1-5; unclear D gene. CDR1 and CDR2 (germline): SEHNR, FQNEAQ (reference sequence). V gave up 4 bases and J gave up 8 bases, with 18 bases separating them. This CDR3 is 15 amino acids long. The CDR3 loop reads CASSSWAAGSEPQHF. The CDR3 DNA is TGTGCCAGCAGCTCGTGGGCGGCGGGGTCGGAGCCCCAGCATTTT.

V usage is TRBV5-1 and J usage is TRBJ2-2; 7 bases align to TRBD1. The germline V gene encodes CDR1 SGHRS and CDR2 YFSETQ. J was trimmed by 6 bases and V by 5 bases; bases with no gene match: 7. The CDR3 length is 14 residues. In DNA form, the CDR3 reads TGCGCCAGCAGTCCTGACAGGGTAGCCGGGGAGCTGTTTTTT. Its protein product is CASSPDRVAGELFF.

This CDR3 reads CASTLAGPTGELFF. CDR3 in DNA: TGTGCCAGCACCCTAGCGGGACCCACCGGGGAGCTGTTTTTT. This sequence joins TRBV27 and TRBJ2-2, with 9 bases aligning to TRBD2. The CDR3 has 14 residues. After removal of 7 bases from V and 4 bases from J, the junction contained 4 bases not matched to a gene. CDR1 and CDR2 from the germline V gene are MNHEY and SMNVEV (reference sequence).

This sequence joins TRBV5-1 and TRBJ2-7, with 10 bases that match TRBD2. The V segment lost 1 base and the J segment 3 bases; nucleotides outside the gene matches: 7. Germline values: CDR1 SGHRS, CDR2 YFSETQ. CDR3 length: 16 residues. DNA of the CDR3: TGCGCCAGCAGCTTGTACGAACTAGCGGGGAACTACGAGCAGTACTTC. It specifies CASSLYELAGNYEQYF.

V and J are TRBV10-3 and TRBJ2-7; tentative D call: TRBD1 (5 bases). Germline values: CDR1 ENHRY, CDR2 SYGVKD. V lost 3 bases and J lost 0, with 12 bases in between. The CDR3 is made up of 15 amino acids. As DNA, the CDR3 is TGTGCCATCAGTGATCCGACAGTTAGCTCCTACGAGCAGTACTTC. The encoded protein is CAISDPTVSSYEQYF.

V usage is TRBV5-1 and J usage is TRBJ1-1, with D possibly matching TRBD1 (5 bases). The V and J ends lost 1 base and 1 base respectively, with 5 bases between them. Germline-derived CDR1 and CDR2 are SGHRS and YFSETQ. The CDR3 is 13 amino acids. This chain's CDR3 is CASSLRGNTEAFF. The CDR3 DNA is TGCGCCAGCAGCTTGAGGGGGAACACTGAAGCTTTCTTT.

The chain joins TRBV7-9 to TRBJ1-2; the match to TRBD1 covers 7 bases. The ends lost 4 bases at V and 1 base at J; junction bases unmatched: 6. Germline V gene sequence: CDR1 SEHNR, CDR2 FQNEAQ (reference sequence). The CDR3 contains 15 residues. In DNA, the CDR3 is TGTGCCAGCAGCTCTTCCGGGACAGATAACTATGGCTACACCTTC. Translating gives CASSSSGTDNYGYTF.

The CDR3 spells CASSDGLWYLNTGELFF. CDR3 DNA sequence: TGTGCCAGCAGTGATGGACTATGGTACTTAAACACCGGGGAGCTGTTTTTT. This chain links TRBV2 with TRBJ2-2; D perhaps matches TRBD2 (6 bases). This CDR3 has 17 amino acids. Germline V gene data show CDR1 as SNHLY and CDR2 as FYNNEI. Trimming stripped 3 bases from V and 2 bases from J, with 16 bases between.

This chain joins TRBV9 and TRBJ1-1; the D is unclear. CDR3 length equals 13 residues. Trimming shortened V by 0 bases and J by 1 base, and 4 bases separated the two germline ends. Germline values: CDR1 SGDLS, CDR2 YYNGEE. The CDR3 DNA follows: TGTGCCAGCAGCGTAGAAGCGAACACTGAAGCTTTCTTT. Translated: CASSVEANTEAFF.

The chain has TRBV28 and TRBJ1-2, with 9 positions matching TRBD1. The CDR3 spans 14 residues. With 7 bases clipped from V and 5 bases from J, the junction kept 8 bases outside the gene matches. Per germline, CDR1 MDHEN and CDR2 SYDVKM. This CDR3 is CASIYRGRRYGYTF. The DNA of the CDR3 is TGTGCCAGCATTTACAGGGGGCGCCGGTATGGCTACACCTTC.

The chain has TRBV19 and TRBJ1-2; the match to TRBD1 covers 8 bases. The CDR3 has 14 amino acids. V was pared by 1 base and J by 8 bases, with 6 bases of the junction left unmatched. CDR1 and CDR2 from the germline V gene are LNHDA and SQIVND (reference sequence). CDR3 residues: CASSIVQGAVGYTF. The CDR3 region has the DNA TGTGCCAGTAGTATAGTCCAGGGGGCCGTCGGCTACACCTTC.

The V gene is TRBV19, the J gene TRBJ2-3, with 9 nucleotides matching TRBD2. The junction had 6 bases not matched to a gene; V was cut back by 10 bases and J by 4 bases. The CDR3 totals 13 residues. CDR1 is LNHDA and CDR2 is SQIVND in the germline V gene (reference sequence). The CDR3 DNA reads TGTGCCACCCTGACTAGCGGAGCAGATACGCAGTATTTT. Protein sequence: CATLTSGADTQYF.

The chain recombines TRBV5-4 with TRBJ1-2; D might be TRBD1 (5 bases). V lost 0 bases and J lost 4, with 16 bases in between. This CDR3 region has 16 residues. Germline loops: CDR1 SGHNT, CDR2 YYREEE (reference sequence). CDR3 in amino acids: CASSLGQLPTSYGYTF. Written as DNA, the CDR3 is TGTGCCAGCAGCTTGGGACAGCTACCTACTTCCTATGGCTACACCTTC.

As regards this clone: One end of the junction does not line up with germline, which may come from a read error. The DNA of the CDR3 is TGCAGCGTTGAGGACAGGTCCTCTACCCTCTTC. It is translated as CSVEDRSSTLF. The rearrangement links TRBV29-1 to TRBJ1-2; 7 bases line up with TRBD1. CDR1 is SQVTM, CDR2 ANQGSEA, per germline. The CDR3 extends over 11 amino acids.

V usage is TRBV7-9 and J usage is TRBJ2-4, with 8 bases lining up with TRBD1. The CDR3 contains 15 residues. V lost 1 base to trimming and J lost 8 bases; unmatched junction nucleotides: 7. In germline, CDR1 is SEHNR, CDR2 FQNEAQ (reference sequence). CDR3 protein: CASSLGAGGMYIQYF. The CDR3 region has the DNA TGTGCCAGCAGCTTAGGGGCAGGGGGCATGTACATTCAGTACTTC.

This clone was recorded once. J is TRBJ2-7 and V is TRBV7-9, with TRBD2 matching 13 bases. J was trimmed by 6 bases and V by 5 bases; bases with no gene match: 10. This CDR3 comprises 16 residues. Germline CDR1 and CDR2: SEHNR and FQNEAQ (reference sequence). This chain's CDR3 is CASSLYGLAGVGEQYF. For the CDR3, the DNA is TGTGCCAGCAGCCTATACGGACTAGCGGGAGTGGGCGAGCAGTACTTC.

This chain connects TRBV19 to TRBJ1-6; D is ambiguous. The CDR3 length is 13 residues. Germline V CDR1 and CDR2: LNHDA, SQIVND (reference sequence). Trimming took off 8 bases at V and 7 bases at J, with 12 bases between the two ends. CDR3 sequence: CASCRGRNSPLHF. In DNA, the CDR3 is TGTGCCAGTTGCCGGGGAAGGAATTCACCCCTCCACTTT.